This TCR beta chain was found in a study of cytomegalovirus exposure and HLA in healthy donors. Study results and limitations: Reports described diagnosis of cytomegalovirus status by the classifier as highly specific and sensitive. The investigators catalogued 150 to 200 TCR beta chains as cytomegalovirus-associated. Across donors, most TCRs were seen rarely, yet some public ones were widespread.

Measured with immunoSEQ multiplex PCR; TCRdb has only the in-frame clones, and not every one. The sample has 120,000 or so clones; approximately 90% are singletons. The donors were members of the validation cohort comprising some 130 subjects, separate from the roughly 600-subject first cohort. As to this clone: Its antigen is currently unknown.

The clonotype comes from a man aged 18-30 years in good health and CMV-seronegative. Source material: PBMCs.

The CDR3 nucleotides are TGCGCCAGCAGCCGCCAAGAGACCCAGTACTTC. The encoded protein is CASSRQETQYF. The chain couples TRBV5-1 to TRBJ2-5, with D hard to call. V was trimmed by 4 bases and J by 1 base, leaving 2 bases between them. Germline CDR1 is SGHRS and CDR2 is YFSETQ. The CDR3 has 11 amino acids.